These T cell receptor beta chains were read from a single sample in a study of shared clonotypes between healthy human individuals. The protocol was immunoSEQ multiplex PCR, while the TCRdb copy is restricted to in-frame clones and leaves out a portion. The sample lists around 1.6 million clones, around 98% occurring once. The specimen sequenced was naive CD4+ T cells sorted from blood. These receptors all stem from a man aged 30 to 45 in good health. Both conserved end residues are part of each CDR3. A D gene is named only where the DNA matches it firmly. Clone size, where shown, is once, few, many, or a class for clones that have expanded.

V	size	J	length	D	CDR3	DNA
TRBV4-1	once	TRBJ2-5	17	TRBD2	CASSPGTSGRVRETQYF	TGCGCCAGCAGCCCAGGGACTAGCGGACGCGTTCGAGAGACCCAGTACTTC
TRBV5-5	NA	TRBJ2-3	13	NA	CASSQAARLREYF	TGTGCCAGCAGCCAAGCCGCCCGTTTGAGGGAGTATTTT
TRBV20-1	NA	TRBJ2-3	11	NA	CSGRVTDTQYF	TGCAGTGGGAGGGTCACAGATACGCAGTATTTT
TRBV5-1	NA	TRBJ1-1	15	TRBD1	CASSWADRALTEAFF	TGCGCCAGCAGCTGGGCGGACAGGGCCCTCACTGAAGCTTTCTTT
TRBV10-3	NA	TRBJ2-1	16	NA	CAISESGPSSYNEQFF	TGTGCCATCAGTGAGTCCGGACCTAGCTCCTACAATGAGCAGTTCTTC
TRBV29-1	NA	TRBJ1-2	15	TRBD1	CSVGRDREVPYGYTF	TGCAGCGTTGGCCGGGACAGGGAGGTTCCCTATGGCTACACCTTC
TRBV5-6	NA	TRBJ2-2	16	TRBD1	CASSPMDRVSSGELFF	TGTGCCAGCAGCCCTATGGACAGGGTTAGTTCCGGGGAGCTGTTTTTT
TRBV7-8	NA	TRBJ2-7	17	NA	CASSLARGQQDRYEQYF	TGTGCCAGCAGCTTGGCTCGCGGACAGCAAGATCGCTACGAGCAGTACTTC
TRBV29-1	NA	TRBJ2-3	11	NA	CSVGRPDTQYF	TGCAGCGTGGGCCGGCCGGATACGCAGTATTTT
TRBV19	NA	TRBJ2-7	17	TRBD2	CASSARWTSGSSYEQYF	TGTGCCAGTAGTGCCCGTTGGACTAGCGGGAGTTCCTACGAGCAGTACTTC
TRBV7-2	NA	TRBJ2-3	15	TRBD1	CASRNGQALTDTQYF	TGTGCCAGCAGGAACGGACAGGCCCTCACAGATACGCAGTATTTT
TRBV5-4	NA	TRBJ2-1	15	NA	CASSLGGSPGNEQFF	TGTGCCAGCAGCTTGGGCGGTTCGCCGGGCAATGAGCAGTTCTTC
TRBV6-6	NA	TRBJ2-1	16	TRBD2	CASSIPGTSGIYEQFF	TGTGCCAGCAGCATCCCCGGGACTAGCGGGATCTATGAGCAGTTCTTC
TRBV5-1	NA	TRBJ2-1	15	TRBD1	CASSYWTGGNNEQFF	TGCGCCAGCAGCTATTGGACAGGGGGCAACAATGAGCAGTTCTTC
TRBV16	NA	TRBJ1-1	14	NA	CASSQSPGTTEAFF	TGTGCCAGCAGCCAATCTCCCGGAACCACTGAAGCTTTCTTT
TRBV29-1	NA	TRBJ1-2	13	TRBD1	CSVVAQGYYGYTF	TGCAGCGTTGTGGCACAGGGGTACTATGGCTACACCTTC
TRBV28	NA	TRBJ2-7	20	TRBD2	CASSFQSTSGRALRTYEQYF	TGTGCCAGCAGTTTCCAGTCCACTAGCGGGAGGGCCCTTAGGACCTACGAGCAGTACTTC
TRBV23-1	NA	TRBJ1-5	12	NA	CASSHSLGPQHF	TGCGCCAGCAGTCACTCCCTCGGGCCCCAGCATTTT
TRBV7-7	NA	TRBJ2-5	14	TRBD2	CASSSRTSKETQYF	TGTGCTAGCAGCTCCCGGACTAGCAAAGAGACCCAGTACTTC
TRBV5-1	NA	TRBJ2-7	14	TRBD1	CASSSTGANYEQYF	TGCGCCAGCAGCTCGACAGGGGCAAACTACGAGCAGTACTTC
TRBV5-6	NA	TRBJ2-7	13	NA	CASSVTDTYEQYF	TGTGCCAGCAGCGTGACGGACACCTACGAGCAGTACTTC
TRBV5-1	NA	TRBJ2-2	16	TRBD1	CASSLATGAYTGELFF	TGCGCCAGCAGCTTGGCCACAGGGGCGTACACCGGGGAGCTGTTTTTT
TRBV27	NA	TRBJ2-7	14	TRBD2	CASSFLGEGYEQYF	TGTGCCAGCAGTTTCCTAGGGGAGGGGTACGAGCAGTACTTC
TRBV7-2	NA	TRBJ2-2	15	TRBD1	CASSLDRANTGELFF	TGTGCCAGCAGCCTGGACAGGGCGAACACCGGGGAGCTGTTTTTT
TRBV7-6	NA	TRBJ2-1	16	NA	CASSLARGANYNEQFF	TGTGCCAGCAGCTTAGCGCGTGGGGCGAATTACAATGAGCAGTTCTTC
TRBV7-9	NA	TRBJ2-3	15	TRBD2	CASSFGLAGEVTQYF	TGTGCCAGCAGCTTTGGACTAGCGGGAGAGGTCACGCAGTATTTT